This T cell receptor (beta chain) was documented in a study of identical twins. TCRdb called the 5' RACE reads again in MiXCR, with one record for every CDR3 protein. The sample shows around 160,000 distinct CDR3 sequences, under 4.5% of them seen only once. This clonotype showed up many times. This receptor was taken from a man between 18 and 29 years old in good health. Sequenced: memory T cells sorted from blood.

The CDR3 loop is CASSPRGVGANVLTF. CDR3 bases: TGTGCCAGCTCACCCAGGGGGGTCGGGGCCAACGTCCTGACTTTC. J is TRBJ2-6 and V is TRBV18; possible D gene TRBD1, 7 bases. The germline gives CDR1 KGHSH, CDR2 LQKENI. This CDR3 spans 15 amino acids. Trimming pared 3 bases from V and 4 bases from J, leaving 10 bases between.